This T cell receptor beta chain comes out of a study of cytomegalovirus exposure and HLA in healthy donors. PCR amplification relied on 60 Vbeta primers (plus 13 Jbeta primers). Libraries were prepared by immunoSEQ multiplex PCR; TCRdb keeps only in-frame clonotypes and omits some of them. Among fewer than 200,000 clones listed, around 77% were seen once. The CDR3 loop spans 14 amino acids. Germline CDR1 reads KGHSH; CDR2 reads LQKENI. Trimming left V 2 bases short and J 1 base short, with 7 bases between. This TCR was recovered from a man in his 60s in good health and CMV-seronegative. The sample consisted of PBMCs. This chain joins TRBV18 and TRBJ2-3; D is unclear. The CDR3 DNA reads as TGTGCCAGCTCACCAGAGACTGGCACAGATACGCAGTATTTT. Its protein product is CASSPETGTDTQYF.